The 26 T cell receptor beta chains below were found in one sample sequenced in a study of cytomegalovirus exposure and HLA in healthy donors. This PCR relied on a set of 60 Vbeta primers and 13 Jbeta primers. Only in-frame clones appear in the TCRdb table, and some are missing; sequencing was by immunoSEQ multiplex PCR. Here the sample spans about 200,000 clones, around 78% being singletons. Source material: PBMCs. All receptors come from a man aged 30-40 years in good health and CMV-seronegative.

CDR3 coding DNA: TGTGCCAGCAGACGGACTAGCGGGAGTGGGGAGCAGTACTTC. Residues: CASRRTSGSGEQYF. V and J are TRBV6-5 and TRBJ2-7; TRBD2 agrees at 13 bases. With 6 bases clipped from V and 7 bases from J, the junction kept 6 bases outside the gene matches. CDR1 and CDR2 (germline): MNHEY, SVGAGI. The CDR3 totals 14 residues.

The chain has TRBV19 and TRBJ1-2, with D possibly TRBD1 on 6 matching bases. The germline V gene has CDR1 LNHDA and CDR2 SQIVND (reference sequence). The V end lost 1 base, the J end lost 6 bases, and 9 bases lay between the germline ends. CDR3 length equals 13 residues. As DNA, the CDR3 is TGTGCCAGTAGTATAGTAGAGGGGGATGGCTACACCTTC. Protein: CASSIVEGDGYTF.

Remarks on this clone: Other DNA sequences in this specimen translate into the identical CDR3. The rearrangement uses TRBV19 and TRBJ2-7; tentative D call: TRBD1 (6 bases). Trimming removed 11 bases from V and 5 bases from J, with 16 bases in between. The length of the CDR3 is 12 residues. Looked up from germline, CDR1 is LNHDA and CDR2 is SQIVND (reference sequence). This CDR3 is CAVRQAPDEQYF. The DNA for the CDR3 is TGTGCCGTAAGACAGGCCCCTGACGAGCAGTACTTC.

This rearrangement joins TRBV11-2 to TRBJ2-7; 7 bases line up with TRBD1. The V gene end was trimmed by 6 bases and the J gene end by 0 bases; junction bases not matched to a gene: 5. The CDR3 is 14 amino acids. From germline, CDR1 is SGHAT and CDR2 FQNNGV. The CDR3 here is CASSYGTVSYEQYF. The CDR3, as DNA: TGTGCCAGCAGTTATGGGACAGTCTCCTACGAGCAGTACTTC. Full variable domain (outside the CDR3, taken from reference TRBV11-2 and TRBJ2-7): EAGVAQSPRYKIIEKRQSVAFWCNPISGHATLYWYQQILGQGPKLLIQFQNNGVVDDSQLPKDRFSAERLKGVDSTLKIQPAKLEDSAVYLCASSYGTVSYEQYFGPGTRLTVT.

V usage is TRBV29-1 and J usage is TRBJ1-2; 8 bases align to TRBD1. The germline gives CDR1 SQVTM, CDR2 ANQGSEA. With 2 bases clipped from V and 8 bases from J, the junction kept 7 bases outside the gene matches. This CDR3 comprises 13 residues. The CDR3 sequence: CSVERTGTYGYTF. In DNA form, the CDR3 reads TGCAGCGTTGAAAGGACAGGGACGTACGGCTACACCTTC. Based on the CDR3 plus reference TRBV29-1 and TRBJ1-2, the full variable domain is SAVISQKPSRDICQRGTSLTIQCQVDSQVTMMFWYRQQPGQSLTLIATANQGSEATYESGFVIDKFPISRPNLTFSTLTVSNMSPEDSSIYLCSVERTGTYGYTFGSGTRLTVV.

The chain uses TRBV11-2 and TRBJ2-7; D may be TRBD1 or TRBD2 (6 bases each). The CDR3 sequence is 15 residues long. V lost 5 bases to trimming and J lost 2 bases, with 16 bases between them. CDR1 SGHAT and CDR2 FQNNGV come from the germline V gene. CDR3 sequence reads: CASSLGGTGTYEQYF. In DNA, the CDR3 is TGTGCCAGCAGCCTAGGGGGGACTGGAACCTACGAGCAGTACTTC.

The CDR3 nucleotides are TGTGCCAGCAGCTCTCGGGCGGGAGAATACAATGAGCAGTTCTTC. This encodes CASSSRAGEYNEQFF. V and J are TRBV11-2 and TRBJ2-1, with 7 bases fitting TRBD2. The V segment lost 4 bases and the J segment 4 bases; nucleotides outside the gene matches: 7. CDR1 is SGHAT and CDR2 is FQNNGV in the germline V gene. The CDR3 is made up of 15 amino acids. Using reference TRBV11-2 and TRBJ2-1 for the parts outside the CDR3, the full variable domain is EAGVAQSPRYKIIEKRQSVAFWCNPISGHATLYWYQQILGQGPKLLIQFQNNGVVDDSQLPKDRFSAERLKGVDSTLKIQPAKLEDSAVYLCASSSRAGEYNEQFFGPGTRLTVL.

The chain is built from TRBV2 and TRBJ2-3; D remains unclear. Germline V CDR1 and CDR2: SNHLY, FYNNEI. CDR3 size: 14 residues. With 2 bases removed from V and 3 bases from J, the gap between germline ends came to 9 bases. The CDR3, as DNA: TGTGCCAGCAGTGAAATGAGCTCGACAGATACGCAGTATTTT. It specifies CASSEMSSTDTQYF.

CDR3 sequence: CASSPTGETQYF. The CDR3 nucleotides read TGTGCCAGCAGCCCAACGGGAGAGACCCAGTACTTC. The gene calls are TRBV7-3 and TRBJ2-5, with D unresolved. This CDR3 has 12 residues. Per the germline V gene, CDR1 is SGHTA and CDR2 is FQGTGA. V was cut by 5 bases and J by 4 bases, with 8 bases left in between. Filled out from reference TRBV7-3 and TRBJ2-5, the complete variable domain reads GAGVSQTPSNKVTEKGKYVELRCDPISGHTALYWYRQSLGQGPEFLIYFQGTGAADDSGLPNDRFFAVRPEGSVSTLKIQRTERGDSAVYLCASSPTGETQYFGPGTRLLVL.

The V gene is TRBV11-2, the J gene TRBJ2-3; D unclear. CDR3 length equals 13 residues. Trimming took 6 bases from V and 5 from J, leaving 12 bases between them. Germline V lookup: CDR1 SGHAT, CDR2 FQNNGV. CDR3 loop: CASRPLRVDTQYF. For the CDR3, the DNA is TGTGCCAGCAGGCCACTTCGGGTAGATACGCAGTATTTT.

The chain recombines TRBV29-1 with TRBJ2-5, with 8 bases lining up with TRBD1. This CDR3 is 16 amino acids long. The V and J ends lost 6 bases and 2 bases, in that order; junction bases with no gene match: 14. Germline CDR1 SQVTM, CDR2 ANQGSEA. This chain's CDR3 is CSVYRRQGILQETQYF. CDR3 in DNA: TGCAGCGTCTACCGACGACAGGGGATTTTACAAGAGACCCAGTACTTC.

The chain employs TRBV2 and TRBJ1-1; D is ambiguous. CDR1 and CDR2 (germline): SNHLY, FYNNEI. V gave up 11 bases and J gave up 0 bases, with 13 bases separating them. The length of the CDR3 is 13 residues. CDR3 nucleotide sequence: TGTGCCTGCGGTATGGTCATGAACACTGAAGCTTTCTTT. Translated, it gives CACGMVMNTEAFF.

Concerning this clone: A junction boundary mismatches the germline segment, possibly from a read error. The chain joins TRBV30 to TRBJ1-3, with unresolved D. Germline CDR1 is GTSNPN and CDR2 is SVGIG (reference sequence). The CDR3 runs to 12 residues. CDR3 loop: CAWSAPPGGISF. The CDR3 DNA sequence: TGTGCCTGGAGTGCGCCTCCAGGTGGCATTTCTTTT.

The CDR3 DNA is TGTGCCAGCAGCTTGTGGCTAGCGACCGGGGATGAGCAGTTCTTC. Its translation: CASSLWLATGDEQFF. This chain connects TRBV5-8 to TRBJ2-1, with D perhaps TRBD2 (6 bases). The CDR3 runs 15 residues. The germline V gene encodes CDR1 SGHTS and CDR2 YDEGEE. V dropped 1 base and J dropped 8 bases, with 16 bases sitting between them.

The CDR3: CASRSTGTSGRKSYEQYF. In nucleotides, the CDR3 is TGCGCCAGCAGATCTACCGGGACTAGCGGGAGGAAGTCCTACGAGCAGTACTTC. The chain recombines TRBV5-1 with TRBJ2-7; TRBD2 aligns across 15 bases. There are 18 residues in the CDR3. The J segment lost 1 base and the V segment lost 5 bases, leaving 10 bases of the junction unmatched. CDR1 is SGHRS, CDR2 YFSETQ, per germline.

This clone has just one count. This sequence joins TRBV2 and TRBJ1-1; TRBD1 is a possible D gene (6 bases). Trimming cost V 3 bases and J 7 bases, with 9 bases left between them. Germline values: CDR1 SNHLY, CDR2 FYNNEI. This CDR3 is built from 12 residues. This CDR3 is CASSDQGLEAFF. In DNA, the CDR3 is TGTGCCAGCAGTGATCAGGGGCTTGAAGCTTTCTTT.

The rearrangement joins TRBV11-2 to TRBJ1-1; TRBD1 aligns across 9 bases. Germline CDR1 reads SGHAT; CDR2 reads FQNNGV. J lost 10 bases, V lost 5 bases, and 5 bases had no gene match. The CDR3 is made up of 12 amino acids. The CDR3 DNA sequence: TGTGCCAGCAGCCAGGGACAGGGTTTAGCTTTCTTT. Residues: CASSQGQGLAFF.

V and J are TRBV19 and TRBJ2-6; D is perhaps TRBD2 (6 bases). Germline V gene lookup returns CDR1 LNHDA and CDR2 SQIVND (reference sequence). The CDR3 covers 17 residues. V dropped 5 bases and J dropped 4 bases, with 18 bases sitting between them. In nucleotides, the CDR3 is TGTGCCAGTAGTCCCCGGGCGGGGCTTGGAGGGGCCAACGTCCTGACTTTC. Translating it yields CASSPRAGLGGANVLTF.

The chain carries TRBV9 and TRBJ1-6; 7 positions match TRBD1. CDR3 length: 14 amino acids. With V trimmed by 10 bases and J by 6 bases, 10 bases remained unmatched. Germline V lookup: CDR1 SGDLS, CDR2 YYNGEE. DNA for the CDR3: TGTGCCGGCCGTGGGAAGGGGGCTAATTCACCCCTCCACTTT. This codes for CAGRGKGANSPLHF.

The chain employs TRBV6-1 and TRBJ1-2, with D unresolved. Looked up from germline, CDR1 is MNHNS and CDR2 is SASEGT. The length of the CDR3 is 13 residues. V gave up 4 bases and J gave up 1 base, with 7 bases separating them. As DNA, the CDR3 is TGTGCCAGCAGTGGAACAGATAACTATGGCTACACCTTC. This encodes CASSGTDNYGYTF.

V and J are TRBV7-9 and TRBJ1-1, with unresolved D. The CDR3 runs 11 residues. Germline CDR1 SEHNR, CDR2 FQNEAQ (reference sequence). Trimming stripped 7 bases from V and 3 bases from J, with 6 bases between. The CDR3 loop reads CASTIYTEAFF. The DNA for the CDR3 is TGTGCCAGCACCATTTACACTGAAGCTTTCTTT.

The chain joins TRBV10-3 to TRBJ1-2; 8 nucleotides agree with TRBD1. This CDR3 has 14 residues. CDR1 is ENHRY and CDR2 is SYGVKD in the germline V gene. Unmatched junction bases numbered 12, after V lost 10 bases and J lost 5 bases. The CDR3 bases are TGTGCCACCATCCGGGACAGGACTGAGTATGGCTACACCTTC. This gives the protein CATIRDRTEYGYTF.

This chain links TRBV4-1 with TRBJ2-1; D not resolved. CDR1 and CDR2 from the germline V gene are MGHRA and YSYEKL. This CDR3 is 14 amino acids long. The germline V and J ends were trimmed by 0 bases and 8 bases, with 11 bases remaining between them. The CDR3 spells CASSQDGLSDEQFF. CDR3 nucleotide sequence: TGCGCCAGCAGCCAAGATGGGCTGTCAGATGAGCAGTTCTTC.

The rearrangement links TRBV21-1 to TRBJ2-1; the table calls TRBD2, which could not be checked here. TRBV21-1 is classified as a pseudogene. The CDR3 has 14 residues. CDR3 coding DNA: TGTGCCAGCAGCCTAGCGGGAGGCTACAATGAGCAGTTCTTC. Translated, it gives CASSLAGGYNEQFF.

This clone was counted only a few times. The rearrangement links TRBV6-6 to TRBJ2-1; 7 positions agree with TRBD2. Germline CDR1 is MNHNY and CDR2 is SVGAGI (reference sequence). The CDR3 covers 15 residues. The junction had 2 bases not matched to a gene; V was cut back by 0 bases and J by 3 bases. CDR3 region: CASSYSSGNYNEQFF. In DNA form, the CDR3 reads TGTGCCAGCAGTTACTCCAGCGGGAACTACAATGAGCAGTTCTTC.

The chain employs TRBV7-9 and TRBJ1-2; TRBD1 agrees at 8 bases. Germline V lookup: CDR1 SEHNR, CDR2 FQNEAQ (reference sequence). The CDR3 sequence is 15 residues long. V dropped 5 bases and J dropped 1; count of bases not matched to a gene: 6. CDR3 DNA: TGTGCCAGCAGCCCCGGGACAGGAGTTAACTATGGCTACACCTTC. Its protein is CASSPGTGVNYGYTF.